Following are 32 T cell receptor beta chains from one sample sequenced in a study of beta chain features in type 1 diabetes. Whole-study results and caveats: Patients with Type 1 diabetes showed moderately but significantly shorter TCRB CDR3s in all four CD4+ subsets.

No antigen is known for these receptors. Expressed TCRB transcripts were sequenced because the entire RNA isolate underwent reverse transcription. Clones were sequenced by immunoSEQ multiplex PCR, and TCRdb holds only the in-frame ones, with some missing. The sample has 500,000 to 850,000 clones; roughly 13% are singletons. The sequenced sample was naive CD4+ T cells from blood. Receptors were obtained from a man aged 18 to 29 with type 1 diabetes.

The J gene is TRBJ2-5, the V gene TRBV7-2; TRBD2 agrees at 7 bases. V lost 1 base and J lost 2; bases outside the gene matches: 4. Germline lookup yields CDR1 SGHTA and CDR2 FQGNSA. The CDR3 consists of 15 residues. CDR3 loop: CASSLDGRGQETQYF. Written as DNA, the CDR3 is TGTGCCAGCAGCTTAGACGGGCGGGGGCAAGAGACCCAGTACTTC.

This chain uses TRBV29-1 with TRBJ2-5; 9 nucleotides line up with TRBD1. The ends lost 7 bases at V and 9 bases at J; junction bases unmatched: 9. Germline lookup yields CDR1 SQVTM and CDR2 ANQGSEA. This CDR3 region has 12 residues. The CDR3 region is CSGDRAPGAQYF. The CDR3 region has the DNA TGCAGCGGGGACAGGGCCCCAGGGGCCCAGTACTTC.

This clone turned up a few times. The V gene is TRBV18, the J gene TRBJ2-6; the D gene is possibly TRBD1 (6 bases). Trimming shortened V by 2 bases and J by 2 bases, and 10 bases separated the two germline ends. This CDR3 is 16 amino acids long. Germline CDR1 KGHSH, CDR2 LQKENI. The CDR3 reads CASSPARQAGANVLTF. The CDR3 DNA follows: TGTGCCAGCTCACCAGCTAGACAGGCTGGGGCCAACGTCCTGACTTTC. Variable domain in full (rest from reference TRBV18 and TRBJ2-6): NAGVMQNPRHLVRRRGQEARLRCSPMKGHSHVYWYRQLPEEGLKFMVYLQKENIIDESGMPKERFSAEFPKEGPSILRIQQVVRGDSAAYFCASSPARQAGANVLTFGAGSRLTVL.

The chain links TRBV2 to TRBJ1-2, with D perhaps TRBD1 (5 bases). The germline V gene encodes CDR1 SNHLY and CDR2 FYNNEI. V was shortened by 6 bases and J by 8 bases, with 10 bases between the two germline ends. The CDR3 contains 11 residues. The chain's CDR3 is CASSFGGGYTF. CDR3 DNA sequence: TGTGCCAGCAGCTTCGGGGGAGGCTACACCTTC.

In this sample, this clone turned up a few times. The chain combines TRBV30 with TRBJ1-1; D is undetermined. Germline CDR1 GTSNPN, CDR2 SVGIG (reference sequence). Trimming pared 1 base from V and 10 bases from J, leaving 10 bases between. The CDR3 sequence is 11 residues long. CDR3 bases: TGTGCCTGGAGTGCGGTCCTTGGAGCTTTCTTT. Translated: CAWSAVLGAFF.

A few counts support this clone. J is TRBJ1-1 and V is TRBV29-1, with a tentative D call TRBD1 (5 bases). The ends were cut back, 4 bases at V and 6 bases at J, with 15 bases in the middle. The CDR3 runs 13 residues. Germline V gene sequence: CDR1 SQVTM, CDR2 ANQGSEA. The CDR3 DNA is TGCAGCGTTGTCAGGGCGATACCCGCTGAAGCTTTCTTT. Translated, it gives CSVVRAIPAEAFF.

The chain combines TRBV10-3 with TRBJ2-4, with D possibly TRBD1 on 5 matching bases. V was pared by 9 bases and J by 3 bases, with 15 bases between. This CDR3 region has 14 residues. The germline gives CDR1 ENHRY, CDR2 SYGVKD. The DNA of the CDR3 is TGTGCCATGGGTCAGGGCCCCGACAAAAACATTCAGTACTTC. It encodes CAMGQGPDKNIQYF.

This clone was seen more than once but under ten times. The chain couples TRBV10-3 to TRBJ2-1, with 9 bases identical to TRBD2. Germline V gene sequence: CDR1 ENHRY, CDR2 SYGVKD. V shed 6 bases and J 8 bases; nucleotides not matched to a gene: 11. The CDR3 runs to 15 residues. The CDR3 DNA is TGTGCCATCAGACCCATAGCGGGAGACGGCGATGAGCAGTTCTTC. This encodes CAIRPIAGDGDEQFF.

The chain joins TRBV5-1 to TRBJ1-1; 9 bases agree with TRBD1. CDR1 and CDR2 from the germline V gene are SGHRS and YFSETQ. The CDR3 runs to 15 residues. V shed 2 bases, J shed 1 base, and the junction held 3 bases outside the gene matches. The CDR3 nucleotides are TGCGCCAGCAGCTTTACGGGACAGGGGAACACTGAAGCTTTCTTT. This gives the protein CASSFTGQGNTEAFF.

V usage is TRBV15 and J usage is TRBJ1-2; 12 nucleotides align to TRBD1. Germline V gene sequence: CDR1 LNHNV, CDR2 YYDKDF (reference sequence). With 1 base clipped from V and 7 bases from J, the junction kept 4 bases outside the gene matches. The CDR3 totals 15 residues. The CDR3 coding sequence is TGTGCCACCAGCAGAGGCGGGACAGGGGGCGGTGGCTACACCTTC. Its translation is CATSRGGTGGGGYTF. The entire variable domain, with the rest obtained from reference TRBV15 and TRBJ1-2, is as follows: DAMVIQNPRYQVTQFGKPVTLSCSQTLNHNVMYWYQQKSSQAPKLLFHYYDKDFNNEADTPDNFQSRRPNTSFCFLDIRSPGLGDTAMYLCATSRGGTGGGGYTFGSGTRLTVV.

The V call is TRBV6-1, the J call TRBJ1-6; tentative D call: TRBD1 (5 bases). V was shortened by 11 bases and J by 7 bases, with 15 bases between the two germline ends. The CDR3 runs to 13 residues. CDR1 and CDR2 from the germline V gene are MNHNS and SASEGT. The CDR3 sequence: CASWSAGNSPLHF. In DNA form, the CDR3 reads TGTGCCTCCTGGTCGGCAGGGAATTCACCCCTCCACTTT.

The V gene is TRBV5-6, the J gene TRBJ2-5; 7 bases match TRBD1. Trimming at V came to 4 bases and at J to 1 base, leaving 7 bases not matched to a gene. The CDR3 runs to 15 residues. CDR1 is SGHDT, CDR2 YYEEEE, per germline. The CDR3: CASSPLRQGQETQYF. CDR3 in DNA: TGTGCCAGCAGCCCCCTACGACAGGGCCAAGAGACCCAGTACTTC.

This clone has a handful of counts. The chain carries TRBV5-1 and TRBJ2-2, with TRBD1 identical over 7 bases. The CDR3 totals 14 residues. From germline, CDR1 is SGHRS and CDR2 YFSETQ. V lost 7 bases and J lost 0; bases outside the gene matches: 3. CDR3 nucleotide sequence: TGCGCCAGCGGGACAGCAGCGAACACCGGGGAGCTGTTTTTT. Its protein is CASGTAANTGELFF.

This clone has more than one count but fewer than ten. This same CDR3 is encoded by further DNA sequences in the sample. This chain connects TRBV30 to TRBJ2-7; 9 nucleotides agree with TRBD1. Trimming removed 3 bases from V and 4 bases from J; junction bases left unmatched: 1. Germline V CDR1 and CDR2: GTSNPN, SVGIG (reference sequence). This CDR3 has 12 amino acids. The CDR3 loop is CAWSGQGYEQYF. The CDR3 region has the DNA TGTGCCTGGAGCGGACAGGGGTACGAGCAGTACTTC.

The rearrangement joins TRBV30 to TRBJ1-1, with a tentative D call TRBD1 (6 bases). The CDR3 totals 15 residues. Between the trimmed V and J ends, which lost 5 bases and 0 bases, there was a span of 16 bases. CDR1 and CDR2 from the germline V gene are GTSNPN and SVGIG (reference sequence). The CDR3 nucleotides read TGTGCCTGGCTACGAGGGGGGTATGTGAACACTGAAGCTTTCTTT. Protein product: CAWLRGGYVNTEAFF. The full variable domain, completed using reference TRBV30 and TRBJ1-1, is SQTIHQWPATLVQPVGSPLSLECTVEGTSNPNLYWYRQAAGRGLQLLFYSVGIGQISSEVPQNLSASRPQDRQFILSSKKLLLSDSGFYLCAWLRGGYVNTEAFFGQGTRLTVV.

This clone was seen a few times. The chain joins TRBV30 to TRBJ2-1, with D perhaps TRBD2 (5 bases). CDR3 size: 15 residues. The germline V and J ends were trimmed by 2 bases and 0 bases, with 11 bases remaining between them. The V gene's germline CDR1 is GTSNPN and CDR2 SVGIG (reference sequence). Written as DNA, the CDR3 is TGTGCCTGGAGTTTTACTAGGAGCTCCTACAATGAGCAGTTCTTC. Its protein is CAWSFTRSSYNEQFF.

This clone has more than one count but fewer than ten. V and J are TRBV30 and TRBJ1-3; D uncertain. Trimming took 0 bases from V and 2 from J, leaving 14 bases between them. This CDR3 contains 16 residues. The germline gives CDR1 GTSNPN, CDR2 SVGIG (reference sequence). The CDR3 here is CAWSVGLGRPGNTIYF. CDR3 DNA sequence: TGTGCCTGGAGTGTAGGGCTGGGAAGGCCTGGAAACACCATATATTTT.

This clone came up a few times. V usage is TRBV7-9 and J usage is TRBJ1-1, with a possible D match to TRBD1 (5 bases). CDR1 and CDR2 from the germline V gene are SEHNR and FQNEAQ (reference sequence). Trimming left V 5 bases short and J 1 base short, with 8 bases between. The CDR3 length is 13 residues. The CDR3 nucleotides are TGTGCCAGCAGCGGAGGACAGAACACTGAAGCTTTCTTT. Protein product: CASSGGQNTEAFF.

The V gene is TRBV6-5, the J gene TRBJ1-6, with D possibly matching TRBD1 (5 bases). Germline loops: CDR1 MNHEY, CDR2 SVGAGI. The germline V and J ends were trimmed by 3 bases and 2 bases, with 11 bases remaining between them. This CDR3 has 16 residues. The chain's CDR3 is CASSYRRAPYNSPLHF. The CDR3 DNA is TGTGCCAGCAGTTATCGCAGGGCACCCTATAATTCACCCCTCCACTTT.

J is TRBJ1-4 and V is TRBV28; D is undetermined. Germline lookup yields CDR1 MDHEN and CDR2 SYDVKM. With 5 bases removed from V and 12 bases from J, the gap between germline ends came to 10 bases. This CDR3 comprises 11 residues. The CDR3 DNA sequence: TGTGCCAGCAGTACGAGCGGGGAACTGTTTTTT. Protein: CASSTSGELFF. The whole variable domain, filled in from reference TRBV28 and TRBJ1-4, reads DVKVTQSSRYLVKRTGEKVFLECVQDMDHENMFWYRQDPGLGLRLIYFSYDVKMKEKGDIPEGYSVSREKKERFSLILESASTNQTSMYLCASSTSGELFFGSGTQLSVL.

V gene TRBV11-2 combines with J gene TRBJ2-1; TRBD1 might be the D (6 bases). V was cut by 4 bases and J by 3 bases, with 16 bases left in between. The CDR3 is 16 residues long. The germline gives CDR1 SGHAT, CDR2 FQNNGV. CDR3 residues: CASSYPPGVVYNEQFF. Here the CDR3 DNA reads TGTGCCAGCAGCTATCCTCCAGGGGTAGTCTACAATGAGCAGTTCTTC.

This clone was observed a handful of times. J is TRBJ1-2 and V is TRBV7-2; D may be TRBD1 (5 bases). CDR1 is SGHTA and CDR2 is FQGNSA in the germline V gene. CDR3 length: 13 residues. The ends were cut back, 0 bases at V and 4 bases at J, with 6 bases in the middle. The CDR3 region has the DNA TGTGCCAGCAGCTTAGCACAGGTCTATGGCTACACCTTC. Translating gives CASSLAQVYGYTF.

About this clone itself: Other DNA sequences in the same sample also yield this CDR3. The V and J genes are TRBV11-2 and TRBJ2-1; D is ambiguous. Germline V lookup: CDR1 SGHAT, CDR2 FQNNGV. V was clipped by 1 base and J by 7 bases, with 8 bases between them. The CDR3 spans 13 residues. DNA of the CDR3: TGTGCCAGCAGCTTAGTCGGGTATAATGAGCAGTTCTTC. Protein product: CASSLVGYNEQFF. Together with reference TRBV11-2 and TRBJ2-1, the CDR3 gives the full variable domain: EAGVAQSPRYKIIEKRQSVAFWCNPISGHATLYWYQQILGQGPKLLIQFQNNGVVDDSQLPKDRFSAERLKGVDSTLKIQPAKLEDSAVYLCASSLVGYNEQFFGPGTRLTVL.

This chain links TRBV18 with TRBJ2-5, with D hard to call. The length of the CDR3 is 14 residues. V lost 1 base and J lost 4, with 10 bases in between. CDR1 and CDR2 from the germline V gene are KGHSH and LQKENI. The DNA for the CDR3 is TGTGCCAGCTCACCACAAAAAGGGCCAGAGACCCAGTACTTC. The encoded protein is CASSPQKGPETQYF.

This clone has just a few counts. As DNA, the CDR3 is TGTGCCAGCAGCCGACCAGCCAGCAACTACGAGCAGTACTTC. Its protein is CASSRPASNYEQYF. V usage is TRBV28 and J usage is TRBJ2-7; D unclear. CDR1 is MDHEN, CDR2 SYDVKM, per germline. The CDR3 has 14 amino acids. V was pared by 6 bases and J by 3 bases, with 15 bases between.

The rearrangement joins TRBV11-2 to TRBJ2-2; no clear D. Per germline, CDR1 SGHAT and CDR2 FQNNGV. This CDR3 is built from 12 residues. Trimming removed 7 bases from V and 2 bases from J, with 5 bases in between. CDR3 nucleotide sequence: TGTGCCAGCATCCTTAACACCGGGGAGCTGTTTTTT. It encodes CASILNTGELFF.

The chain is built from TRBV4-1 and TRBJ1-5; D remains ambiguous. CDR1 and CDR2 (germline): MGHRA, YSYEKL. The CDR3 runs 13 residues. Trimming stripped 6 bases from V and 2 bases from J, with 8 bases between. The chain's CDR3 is CASSWFRNQPQHF. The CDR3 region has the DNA TGCGCCAGCAGTTGGTTTCGCAATCAGCCCCAGCATTTT.

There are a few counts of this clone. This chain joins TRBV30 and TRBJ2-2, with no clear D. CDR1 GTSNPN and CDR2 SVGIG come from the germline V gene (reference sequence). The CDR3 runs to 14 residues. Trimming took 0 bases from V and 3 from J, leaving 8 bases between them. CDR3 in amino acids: CAWSVRPYTGELFF. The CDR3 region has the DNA TGTGCCTGGAGTGTACGACCCTACACCGGGGAGCTGTTTTTT.

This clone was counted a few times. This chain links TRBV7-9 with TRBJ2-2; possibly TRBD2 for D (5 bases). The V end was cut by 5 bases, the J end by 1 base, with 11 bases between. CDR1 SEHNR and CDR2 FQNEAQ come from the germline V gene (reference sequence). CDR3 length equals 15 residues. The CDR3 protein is CASSQGLKNTGELFF. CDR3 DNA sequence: TGTGCCAGCAGCCAAGGACTCAAGAACACCGGGGAGCTGTTTTTT. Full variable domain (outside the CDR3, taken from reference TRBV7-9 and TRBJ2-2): DTGVSQNPRHKITKRGQNVTFRCDPISEHNRLYWYRQTLGQGPEFLTYFQNEAQLEKSRLLSDRFSAERPKGSFSTLEIQRTEQGDSAMYLCASSQGLKNTGELFFGEGSRLTVL.

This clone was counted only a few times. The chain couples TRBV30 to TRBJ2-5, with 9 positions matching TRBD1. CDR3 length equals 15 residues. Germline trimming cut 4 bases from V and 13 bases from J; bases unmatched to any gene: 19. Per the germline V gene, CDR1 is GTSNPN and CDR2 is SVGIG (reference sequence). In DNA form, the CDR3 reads TGTGCCTGGACGGATCGGGACAGGGATAGCGTCCCACTGTACTTC. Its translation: CAWTDRDRDSVPLYF.

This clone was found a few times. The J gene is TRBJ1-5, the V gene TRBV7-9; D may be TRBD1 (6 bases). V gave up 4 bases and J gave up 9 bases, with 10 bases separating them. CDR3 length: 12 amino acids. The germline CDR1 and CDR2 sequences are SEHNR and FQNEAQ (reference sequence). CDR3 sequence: CASSSKGGPQHF. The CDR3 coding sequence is TGTGCCAGCAGCTCGAAGGGGGGGCCCCAGCATTTT.

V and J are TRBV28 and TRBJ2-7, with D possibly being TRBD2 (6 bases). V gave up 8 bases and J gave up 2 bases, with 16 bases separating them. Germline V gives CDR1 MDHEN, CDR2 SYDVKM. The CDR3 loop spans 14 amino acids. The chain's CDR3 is CASLLAGSPYEQYF. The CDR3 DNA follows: TGTGCCAGCCTCCTGGCCGGGAGCCCCTACGAGCAGTACTTC. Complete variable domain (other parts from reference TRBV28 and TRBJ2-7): DVKVTQSSRYLVKRTGEKVFLECVQDMDHENMFWYRQDPGLGLRLIYFSYDVKMKEKGDIPEGYSVSREKKERFSLILESASTNQTSMYLCASLLAGSPYEQYFGPGTRLTVT.